Shown below are 24 T cell receptor beta chains from a single sample sequenced in a study of shared clonotypes between healthy human individuals. TCRdb keeps only in-frame clones here, not all; method: immunoSEQ multiplex PCR. The sample has about 1 million clones, roughly 74% seen once. Sequencing was performed on memory CD4+ T cells from PBMCs. Subset in this sample: CD45RA-negative fraction. The receptors derive from a young man in good health. Some clones in this sample may be carry-over from other donors' samples.

This chain joins TRBV7-8 and TRBJ1-4, with D perhaps TRBD1 (5 bases). The CDR3 runs 15 residues. Between the trimmed V and J ends, which lost 8 bases and 3 bases, there was a span of 16 bases. Germline CDR1 is SGHVS and CDR2 is FQNEAQ. CDR3 sequence (DNA): TGTGCCAGCGGGGGGGGAATGACGGCTAATGAAAAACTGTTTTTT. Its translation is CASGGGMTANEKLFF.

The chain has TRBV2 and TRBJ1-5; the D is unclear. Trimming left V 5 bases short and J 5 bases short, with 10 bases between. The CDR3 sequence is 13 residues long. Germline CDR1 reads SNHLY; CDR2 reads FYNNEI. CDR3 sequence reads: CASSPGPYQPQHF. The CDR3 DNA reads as TGTGCCAGCAGTCCCGGGCCATATCAGCCCCAGCATTTT.

This chain links TRBV2 with TRBJ1-2, with TRBD1 as a possible D gene (6 bases). V was clipped by 4 bases and J by 4 bases, with 16 bases between them. This CDR3 has 15 residues. Germline values: CDR1 SNHLY, CDR2 FYNNEI. CDR3 amino acids: CASSANRDIGYGYTF. CDR3 sequence (DNA): TGTGCCAGCAGTGCCAACAGGGATATTGGCTATGGCTACACCTTC.

V and J are TRBV28 and TRBJ2-7; D is possibly TRBD1 or TRBD2 (5 bases each). The ends were cut back, 6 bases at V and 8 bases at J, with 14 bases in the middle. The CDR3 is 12 residues long. The germline V gene encodes CDR1 MDHEN and CDR2 SYDVKM. The DNA of the CDR3 is TGTGCCAGCAGCCCTTGGGGACGGCAGCAGTACTTC. As protein: CASSPWGRQQYF.

The chain links TRBV4-3 to TRBJ2-3; D call uncertain. This CDR3 contains 15 residues. The V gene lost 4 bases and the J gene lost 1 base, with 12 bases spanning the gap. Germline CDR1 reads LGHNA; CDR2 reads YSLEER. DNA for the CDR3: TGCGCCAGCAGCCCGTGGTTCCGGGGCACAGATACGCAGTATTTT. Translated, it gives CASSPWFRGTDTQYF.

The CDR3 DNA reads TGCGCCAGCAGCCTATTTAGCGGGGGAACTACCGATACGCAGTATTTT. Residues: CASSLFSGGTTDTQYF. This chain links TRBV5-1 with TRBJ2-3, with 9 positions matching TRBD2. V shed 4 bases, J shed 6 bases, and the junction held 12 bases outside the gene matches. The CDR3 is 16 residues long. Germline CDR1 reads SGHRS; CDR2 reads YFSETQ.

This chain uses TRBV18 with TRBJ1-3; 8 bases agree with TRBD1. The CDR3 is made up of 16 amino acids. With V trimmed by 2 bases and J by 1 base, 4 bases remained unmatched. Germline-derived CDR1 and CDR2 are KGHSH and LQKENI. DNA for the CDR3: TGTGCCAGCTCACCAGGACAGGGAAGTTCTGGAAACACCATATATTTT. Translating gives CASSPGQGSSGNTIYF.

With regard to this clone: The sample holds other DNA sequences that translate to the same CDR3. V usage is TRBV19 and J usage is TRBJ2-1; D ambiguous. This CDR3 spans 11 amino acids. The ends were cut back, 7 bases at V and 4 bases at J, with 5 bases in the middle. Per the germline V gene, CDR1 is LNHDA and CDR2 is SQIVND (reference sequence). The CDR3: CASTAYNEQFF. The CDR3 bases are TGTGCCAGTACCGCGTACAATGAGCAGTTCTTC.

The chain joins TRBV9 to TRBJ2-1, with 7 bases lining up with TRBD1. Unmatched junction bases numbered 6, after V lost 3 bases and J lost 6 bases. The CDR3 contains 14 residues. Germline V lookup: CDR1 SGDLS, CDR2 YYNGEE. CDR3 DNA: TGTGCCAGCAGCGCCGGGGACAGCCTCAATGAGCAGTTCTTC. Translation gives CASSAGDSLNEQFF. The full variable domain, its missing parts supplied by reference TRBV9 and TRBJ2-1, is DSGVTQTPKHLITATGQRVTLRCSPRSGDLSVYWYQQSLDQGLQFLIQYYNGEERAKGNILERFSAQQFPDLHSELNLSSLELGDSALYFCASSAGDSLNEQFFGPGTRLTVL.

V and J are TRBV2 and TRBJ2-4; 8 bases are a match to TRBD2. The CDR3 covers 15 residues. Trimming removed 9 bases from V and 4 bases from J; junction bases left unmatched: 11. CDR1 is SNHLY and CDR2 is FYNNEI in the germline V gene. CDR3 nucleotide sequence: TGTGCCAGTATGTCCCTACTAGCGGTGAAAAACATTCAGTACTTC. Its protein product is CASMSLLAVKNIQYF.

Note on this clone: Other DNA variants within this sample encode the same CDR3. The chain joins TRBV7-3 to TRBJ2-2; D gene ambiguous. From germline, CDR1 is SGHTA and CDR2 FQGTGA. V was trimmed by 2 bases and J by 1 base, leaving 5 bases between them. The CDR3 loop spans 14 amino acids. The CDR3 DNA follows: TGTGCCAGCAGCTTAGGGCTGAACACCGGGGAGCTGTTTTTT. It is translated as CASSLGLNTGELFF.

This clone showed up just a few times. The V call is TRBV4-2, the J call TRBJ2-1, with a possible D match to TRBD2 (7 bases). The V gene's germline CDR1 is LGHNA and CDR2 YNFKEQ. The CDR3 is 15 residues long. Trimming stripped 1 base from V and 9 bases from J, with 16 bases between. Written as DNA, the CDR3 is TGTGCCAGCAGCCAAGGGTTGGGGGGGCAGGTTGAGCAGTTCTTC. It translates to CASSQGLGGQVEQFF.

This clone was observed at least ten times. The CDR3 spells CSAVGQGIYGYTF. The CDR3 coding sequence is TGCAGCGCTGTGGGACAGGGGATCTATGGCTACACCTTC. The chain is built from TRBV29-1 and TRBJ1-2, with 10 bases matching TRBD1. The CDR3 spans 13 residues. Per the germline V gene, CDR1 is SQVTM and CDR2 is ANQGSEA. V shed 7 bases and J 4 bases; nucleotides not matched to a gene: 6.

This clone was seen just once. The chain is built from TRBV7-3 and TRBJ2-5; 10 bases are shared with TRBD1. Germline V gene data show CDR1 as SGHTA and CDR2 as FQGTGA. Trimming cost V 2 bases and J 2 bases; bases outside gene matches: 5. The CDR3 is 16 amino acids. CDR3 DNA sequence: TGTGCCAGCAGCTTAGCCCGGACAGGGGGACAAGAGACCCAGTACTTC. Translated, it gives CASSLARTGGQETQYF.

In its sample, this clone was seen many times. The V and J genes are TRBV5-4 and TRBJ1-5; possible D gene TRBD1, 6 bases. There are 14 residues in the CDR3. Trimming removed 1 base at V and 4 bases at J, with 9 bases between. Germline assignment: CDR1 SGHNT and CDR2 YYREEE (reference sequence). CDR3 region: CASSLQGTNQPQHF. The DNA of the CDR3 is TGTGCCAGCAGCTTGCAGGGGACAAATCAGCCCCAGCATTTT.

The chain has TRBV28 and TRBJ2-3; D is undetermined. Germline loops: CDR1 MDHEN, CDR2 SYDVKM. This CDR3 has 14 residues. Trimming removed 4 bases at V and 4 bases at J, with 12 bases between. The CDR3: CASSSSRQADTQYF. The CDR3 DNA reads TGTGCCAGCAGTTCCTCAAGACAAGCAGATACGCAGTATTTT.

The chain couples TRBV5-1 to TRBJ2-7; weak D call: TRBD1 (6 bases). There are 15 residues in the CDR3. In germline, CDR1 is SGHRS, CDR2 YFSETQ. Trimming shortened V by 4 bases and J by 0 bases, and 14 bases separated the two germline ends. This chain's CDR3 is CASSPGLRGSYEQYF. The CDR3 bases are TGCGCCAGCAGCCCGGGTCTCAGGGGCTCCTACGAGCAGTACTTC. The whole variable domain, filled in from reference TRBV5-1 and TRBJ2-7, reads KAGVTQTPRYLIKTRGQQVTLSCSPISGHRSVSWYQQTPGQGLQFLFEYFSETQRNKGNFPGRFSGRQFSNSRSEMNVSTLELGDSALYLCASSPGLRGSYEQYFGPGTRLTVT.

This sequence joins TRBV27 and TRBJ1-2; no clear D. Germline CDR1 reads MNHEY; CDR2 reads SMNVEV (reference sequence). This CDR3 has 12 amino acids. Deletions cut 6 bases from V and 5 bases from J, with 10 bases between. The CDR3 coding sequence is TGTGCCAGCAGCAGCTGGGGATATGGCTACACCTTC. This codes for CASSSWGYGYTF.

J is TRBJ1-1 and V is TRBV7-2; D is unresolved. V lost 4 bases, J lost 8 bases, and 17 bases lay in between. Germline-derived CDR1 and CDR2 are SGHTA and FQGNSA. CDR3 length: 14 residues. In DNA form, the CDR3 reads TGTGCCAGCAGCTCCCGAGCGCTCTCGACAGAAGCTTTCTTT. Translating gives CASSSRALSTEAFF.

The J gene is TRBJ2-1, the V gene TRBV11-1; 16 positions match TRBD2. CDR1 is SGHAT, CDR2 FQDESV, per germline (reference sequence). The V gene end was trimmed by 3 bases and the J gene end by 8 bases; junction bases not matched to a gene: 10. The CDR3 is 18 residues long. Written as DNA, the CDR3 is TGTGCCAGCAGCTTGGGACTAGCGGGAGGGATCGGAGGCGATGAGCAGTTCTTC. This codes for CASSLGLAGGIGGDEQFF.

This clone was observed a single time. The genes are TRBV6-1 and TRBJ2-7, with D possibly called TRBD1 or TRBD2 (5 bases each). This CDR3 has 14 amino acids. CDR1 and CDR2 (germline): MNHNS, SASEGT. V was shortened by 6 bases and J by 4 bases, with 16 bases between the two germline ends. CDR3: CASRPGPGAYEQYF. The CDR3 DNA sequence: TGTGCCAGCAGACCGGGACCCGGGGCTTACGAGCAGTACTTC.

The CDR3, as DNA: TGTGCCAGCAGTTACTGGAGCCCCCAAGACACTGAAGCTTTCTTT. Its translation is CASSYWSPQDTEAFF. The J gene is TRBJ1-1, the V gene TRBV6-5; D is undetermined. The CDR3 extends over 15 amino acids. Germline CDR1 reads MNHEY; CDR2 reads SVGAGI. The V end was cut by 1 base, the J end by 3 bases, with 12 bases between.

The chain recombines TRBV6-5 with TRBJ2-7; D might be TRBD1 (5 bases). The CDR3 length is 12 residues. Germline V CDR1 and CDR2: MNHEY, SVGAGI. Deletions cut 6 bases from V and 7 bases from J, with 13 bases between. CDR3 bases: TGTGCCAGCAGGACAGACAGAGAAGAGCAGTACTTC. Encoded protein: CASRTDREEQYF.

This chain links TRBV30 with TRBJ1-5; TRBD1 is a possible D gene (5 bases). Per germline, CDR1 GTSNPN and CDR2 SVGIG (reference sequence). V gave up 1 base and J gave up 3 bases, with 16 bases separating them. This CDR3 comprises 16 residues. As DNA, the CDR3 is TGTGCCTGGAGTGGCACTCAGGGAGGGCACAATCAGCCCCAGCATTTT. Amino acids: CAWSGTQGGHNQPQHF.